Listed below are T cell receptor beta chains from one sample, sequenced in a study of cytomegalovirus exposure and HLA in healthy donors. Libraries were prepared by immunoSEQ multiplex PCR; TCRdb keeps only in-frame clonotypes and omits some of them. The data show 95,000 to 150,000 clones, with around two thirds seen just once and about 8.2% held by the top ten. The sample comprised PBMCs. The receptors shown here come from a middle-aged woman in good health and CMV-seropositive. Both conserved end residues are part of each CDR3. A D gene is named only where the DNA matches it firmly. Rows give clone size only sometimes, using once, few, many, or a class for an expanded clone.

J	size	V	D	CDR3	DNA
TRBJ1-5	once	TRBV19	NA	CASSPGEGRPQHF	TGTGCCAGTAGTCCCGGGGAGGGCAGGCCCCAGCATTTT
TRBJ1-5	NA	TRBV19	NA	CASSAGGSNQPQHF	TGTGCCAGTAGCGCCGGCGGGAGCAATCAGCCCCAGCATTTT
TRBJ2-1	NA	TRBV9	TRBD2	CASSVGPGGNEQFF	TGTGCCAGCAGCGTAGGTCCGGGGGGCAATGAGCAGTTCTTC
TRBJ2-1	once	TRBV18	TRBD2	CASSSGTSSSYNEQFF	TGTGCCAGCTCATCAGGGACTAGTAGCTCCTACAATGAGCAGTTCTTC
TRBJ1-6	NA	TRBV2	TRBD1	CASIDDRETRGNSPLHF	TGTGCCAGCATAGACGACAGGGAAACTCGCGGAAATTCACCCCTCCACTTT
TRBJ1-1	once	TRBV15	NA	CATSRLLAANTEAFF	TGTGCCACCAGCAGATTACTAGCCGCTAACACTGAAGCTTTCTTT
TRBJ2-3	NA	TRBV7-7	TRBD1	CASSHGQGPTDTQYF	TGTGCCAGCAGCCATGGACAGGGCCCAACAGATACGCAGTATTTT
TRBJ1-5	NA	TRBV29-1	NA	CSVGENQPQHF	TGCAGCGTTGGGGAGAATCAGCCCCAGCATTTT
TRBJ2-1	NA	TRBV5-6	TRBD2	CASSLEAGKAWQFF	TGTGCCAGCAGCTTGGAAGCGGGGAAGGCGTGGCAGTTCTTC
TRBJ1-6	NA	TRBV6-5	TRBD1	CASSLGQGVSPLHF	TGTGCCAGCAGTCTTGGACAGGGGGTTTCACCCCTCCACTTT
TRBJ2-7	NA	TRBV2	NA	CASSARYEQYF	TGTGCCAGCAGTGCACGGTACGAGCAGTACTTC
TRBJ1-5	NA	TRBV9	NA	CASSRDWNQPQHF	TGTGCCAGCAGCCGGGACTGGAATCAGCCCCAGCATTTT
TRBJ2-3	once	TRBV11-1	TRBD1	CASVGQAYSTDTQYF	TGTGCCAGCGTCGGACAGGCATATAGCACAGATACGCAGTATTTT
TRBJ2-2	once	TRBV11-3	TRBD2	CASSRYRGGENTGELFF	TGTGCCAGCAGCCGGTATCGTGGGGGGGAGAACACCGGGGAGCTGTTTTTT
TRBJ2-2	once	TRBV2	NA	CASTPDTGELFF	TGTGCCAGCACCCCTGACACCGGGGAGCTGTTTTTT
TRBJ2-1	NA	TRBV4-3	TRBD2	CASSQELAGGPEQFF	TGCGCCAGCAGCCAAGAACTAGCGGGGGGCCCAGAGCAGTTCTTC
TRBJ1-4	few	TRBV4-2	TRBD1	CASSQSTGEGREKLFF	TGTGCCAGCAGCCAGTCTACAGGGGAAGGCCGTGAAAAACTGTTTTTT
TRBJ2-7	NA	TRBV5-6	NA	CASSVDRAAYEQYF	TGTGCCAGCAGCGTCGACCGCGCGGCCTACGAGCAGTACTTC
TRBJ2-7	NA	TRBV6-6	NA	CASKEGGTYEQYF	TGTGCCAGCAAGGAAGGGGGAACCTACGAGCAGTACTTC
TRBJ1-2	few	TRBV5-1	TRBD1	CASRYGTGAIYGYTF	TGCGCCAGCAGGTATGGGACAGGCGCCATCTATGGCTACACCTTC
TRBJ2-1	NA	TRBV5-1	NA	CASSFFQGNEQFF	TGCGCCAGCAGCTTCTTCCAGGGGAATGAGCAGTTCTTC
TRBJ2-7	NA	TRBV18	TRBD1	CASTRTGGYEQYF	TGTGCCAGCACCCGGACAGGGGGCTACGAGCAGTACTTC
TRBJ2-5	NA	TRBV4-1	TRBD1	CASSQDGHRGMGETQYF	TGCGCCAGCAGCCAAGATGGCCACAGGGGCATGGGTGAGACCCAGTACTTC
TRBJ1-1	once	TRBV10-3	NA	CAISDSEVRTEAFF	TGTGCCATCAGTGATTCGGAGGTTCGGACTGAAGCTTTCTTT
TRBJ2-2	NA	TRBV11-1	TRBD1	CASSPKGGQINTGELFF	TGTGCCAGCAGCCCAAAAGGGGGACAGATTAACACCGGGGAGCTGTTTTTT
TRBJ1-1	NA	TRBV29-1	NA	CSVEDGMSGVAFF	TGCAGCGTTGAAGATGGTATGTCAGGGGTGGCTTTCTTT
TRBJ1-1	NA	TRBV2	NA	CASSTLGLLNTEAFF	TGTGCCAGCAGTACATTGGGCCTATTGAACACTGAAGCTTTCTTT
TRBJ1-1	NA	TRBV19	NA	CASSIVGALEAFF	TGTGCCAGTAGTATAGTGGGGGCGCTAGAAGCTTTCTTT
TRBJ1-4	NA	TRBV2	NA	CASMVRIEKLFF	TGTGCCAGCATGGTGAGGATTGAAAAACTGTTTTTT
TRBJ2-2	NA	TRBV5-1	NA	CASSAVATGELFF	TGCGCCAGCAGCGCGGTAGCTACCGGGGAGCTGTTTTTT
TRBJ2-1	NA	TRBV14	TRBD2	CASSPQRGSFNEQFF	TGTGCCAGCAGCCCGCAGCGGGGCTCCTTCAATGAGCAGTTCTTC
TRBJ1-1	NA	TRBV7-2	TRBD1	CASSLGDRGLNTEAFF	TGTGCCAGCAGCTTAGGGGACAGGGGGCTAAACACTGAAGCTTTCTTT
TRBJ1-5	NA	TRBV7-8	TRBD1	CASSLAGTANQPQHF	TGTGCCAGCAGCTTAGCCGGGACAGCTAATCAGCCCCAGCATTTT
TRBJ1-2	NA	TRBV7-2	TRBD1	CASSPGQGRYTF	TGTGCCAGCAGCCCAGGACAGGGGCGCTACACCTTC
TRBJ1-4	NA	TRBV7-9	TRBD1	CASSTRQGTGEKLFF	TGTGCCAGCAGCACGAGACAGGGAACGGGGGAAAAACTGTTTTTT
TRBJ2-3	NA	TRBV4-3	TRBD2	CASSQDLGTSNTDTQYF	TGCGCCAGCAGCCAAGATTTAGGGACTAGCAACACAGATACGCAGTATTTT
TRBJ2-5	NA	TRBV7-2	NA	CASSPGNGVETQYF	TGTGCCAGCAGCCCCGGTAACGGGGTAGAGACCCAGTACTTC
TRBJ2-7	NA	TRBV7-9	TRBD2	CASSNQERGHYEQYF	TGTGCCAGCAGCAATCAGGAGCGGGGCCACTACGAGCAGTACTTC
TRBJ1-1	NA	TRBV5-4	TRBD1	CASSRDRGQYTEAFF	TGTGCCAGCAGCAGGGACAGGGGGCAGTATACTGAAGCTTTCTTT
TRBJ1-2	NA	TRBV5-1	TRBD1	CASSSGQGLGGYTF	TGCGCCAGCAGCTCCGGACAGGGGCTAGGTGGCTACACCTTC